One sample yielded the 3 T cell receptor beta chains listed below, sequenced in a study of tissue T cells after allogeneic stem cell transplantation. Time point denoted: mouse harvest day 7 after allogeneic transplant. Each mouse received 10^7 T-cell-depleted marrow cells plus 10^6 splenic CD5+ T cells by tail vein. Using immunoSEQ multiplex PCR, the repertoire was profiled, and TCRdb retains in-frame clones only, with some absent. The sample has 9,900 or so clones, around two fifths seen once; the top ten hold 1.8%. The sample consisted of skin. The receptors derive from a female BALB/c mouse given C57BL/6 T cells with graft-versus-host disease after an allogeneic hematopoietic cell transplant.

This clone was found a few times. Mouse gene names apply. The CDR3 extends 1 residue past the end of the read, so its final part is completed from the germline J gene. The genes are TRBV24 and TRBJ1-1; D is perhaps TRBD1 (6 bases). CDR3 length: 14 residues. Germline CDR1 KGHTA, CDR2 FRNEEI. Trimming pared 3 bases from V and 1 base from J, leaving 9 bases between. This CDR3 reads CASSLRGGNTEVFF. CDR3 DNA (partial): TGTGCCAGCAGTCTAAGGGGGGGAAACACAGAAGTCTTC.

Notes on this clone: The germline and genes are mouse ones. The read ends 1 residue before the CDR3 terminus; that terminus is restored from the germline J gene. The chain uses TRBV1 and TRBJ2-1; 9 bases are a match to TRBD1. Trimming at V came to 3 bases and at J to 4 bases, leaving 4 bases not matched to a gene. The CDR3 has 15 amino acids. Germline CDR1 and CDR2: NSQYPW and LRSPGD (reference sequence). The DNA read from the CDR3 is TGCACCTGCAGTGCCCGGGACAGGGTTTATGCTGAGCAGTTC. This sequence encodes CTCSARDRVYAEQF. The CDR3 reads in full as CTCSARDRVYAEQFF.

This clone was seen a handful of times. The germline and genes are mouse ones. The CDR3 is cut off 1 residue early in the read; its end comes from the germline J gene. The chain employs TRBV1 and TRBJ2-7; D is ambiguous. With 0 bases removed from V and 4 bases from J, the gap between germline ends came to 4 bases. The length of the CDR3 is 12 residues. From germline, CDR1 is NSQYPW and CDR2 LRSPGD (reference sequence). Partial CDR3 DNA: TGCACCTGCAGTGCAGACTTTTATGAACAGTAC. Amino acid sequence: CTCSADFYEQY. From start to end, the CDR3 is CTCSADFYEQYF.